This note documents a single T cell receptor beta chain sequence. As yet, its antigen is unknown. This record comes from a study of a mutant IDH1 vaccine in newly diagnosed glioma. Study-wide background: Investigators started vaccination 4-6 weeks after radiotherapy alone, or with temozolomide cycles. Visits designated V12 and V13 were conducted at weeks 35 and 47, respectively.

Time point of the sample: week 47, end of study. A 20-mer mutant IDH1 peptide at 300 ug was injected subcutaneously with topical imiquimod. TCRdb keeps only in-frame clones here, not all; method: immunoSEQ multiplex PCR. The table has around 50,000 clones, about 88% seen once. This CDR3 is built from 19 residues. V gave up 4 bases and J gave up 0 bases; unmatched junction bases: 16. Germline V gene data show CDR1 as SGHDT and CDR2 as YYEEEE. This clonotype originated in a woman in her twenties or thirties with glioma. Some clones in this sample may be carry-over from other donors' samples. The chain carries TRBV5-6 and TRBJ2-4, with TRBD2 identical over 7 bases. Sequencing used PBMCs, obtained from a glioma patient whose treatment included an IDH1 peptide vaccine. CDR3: CASSPSIGRAGLAKNIQYF. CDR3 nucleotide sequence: TGTGCCAGCAGCCCCTCGATTGGGAGGGCCGGCCTAGCCAAAAACATTCAGTACTTC. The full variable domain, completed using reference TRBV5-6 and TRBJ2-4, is DAGVTQSPTHLIKTRGQQVTLRCSPKSGHDTVSWYQQALGQGPQFIFQYYEEEERQRGNFPDRFSGHQFPNYSSELNVNALLLGDSALYLCASSPSIGRAGLAKNIQYFGAGTRLSVL.